The clone carrying this T cell receptor (beta chain) occurred a few times. PCR was performed a second time for roughly 6 to 12 cycles using a sample-barcoded 5' primer and a J-beta primer mix. MiXCR, applied by TCRdb to the 5' RACE reads, yields one record per CDR3 protein. Of 650,000 to 700,000 distinct CDR3 sequences listed, about 51% are singletons. These data are taken from a study of blood T cells in healthy people across ages. This CDR3 has 16 residues. V shed 5 bases, J shed 4 bases, and the junction held 11 bases outside the gene matches. Germline V gives CDR1 SGDLS, CDR2 YYNGEE. The chain employs TRBV9 and TRBJ2-1; TRBD2 matches 8 bases. The origin of this receptor is a woman older than 75 in good health. The sample was blood. CDR3 in amino acids: CASRDAGGEIYNEQFF. The CDR3 DNA follows: TGTGCCAGCAGAGATGCGGGGGGCGAAATTTACAATGAGCAGTTCTTC.